The next 23 T cell receptor beta chains were all read from a single sample in a study of CD8+ T cells in alopecia areata. cDNA serving as the sequencing template came from extracted, reverse transcribed RNA. Assay used: immunoSEQ multiplex PCR; TCRdb lists only in-frame clones, some missing. The sample has around 150,000 clones; 50% to 60% are singletons. Sequencing was done on a sample of CD4+ T cells sorted from blood. The receptors shown here come from a human donor in good health.

This clone was picked up a small number of times. The CDR3 DNA reads TGTGCCAGCTCACCGACTAGCGGGAGCTCCTACGAGCAGTACTTC. This gives the protein CASSPTSGSSYEQYF. This chain links TRBV18 with TRBJ2-7; 12 bases match TRBD2. The CDR3 length is 15 residues. From germline, CDR1 is KGHSH and CDR2 LQKENI. Germline trimming cut 3 bases from V and 0 bases from J; bases unmatched to any gene: 0.

In this sample, this clone turned up a few times. The chain recombines TRBV5-6 with TRBJ1-5, with D hard to call. CDR3 length equals 13 residues. V lost 4 bases and J 2 bases, leaving 7 bases between the germline ends. Germline V gene data show CDR1 as SGHDT and CDR2 as YYEEEE. DNA of the CDR3: TGTGCCAGCAGCCCGAGACGCAATCAGCCCCAGCATTTT. Its translation is CASSPRRNQPQHF.

The chain carries TRBV29-1 and TRBJ2-1; 10 bases fit TRBD1. This CDR3 comprises 14 residues. Looked up from germline, CDR1 is SQVTM and CDR2 is ANQGSEA. The V segment lost 4 bases and the J segment 8 bases; nucleotides outside the gene matches: 8. Here the CDR3 reads CSVGQDRGVHEQFF. The CDR3 DNA reads TGCAGCGTTGGCCAGGACAGGGGGGTGCATGAGCAGTTCTTC.

The chain has TRBV30 and TRBJ2-7; 9 nucleotides match TRBD1. V shed 3 bases and J 6 bases; nucleotides not matched to a gene: 6. CDR1 is GTSNPN and CDR2 is SVGIG in the germline V gene (reference sequence). The CDR3 has 13 residues. The CDR3 DNA reads as TGTGCCTGGAGCGGGGGACAGGGCTTCGAGCAGTACTTC. Translating it yields CAWSGGQGFEQYF.

CDR3 protein: CASSDWRTGSDPYEQYF. CDR3 nucleotide sequence: TGTGCCAGCAGTGATTGGCGTACAGGGTCGGATCCCTACGAGCAGTACTTC. The chain has TRBV25-1 and TRBJ2-7, with a possible D match to TRBD1 (6 bases). V gave up 3 bases and J gave up 2 bases, with 20 bases separating them. There are 17 residues in the CDR3. Germline assignment: CDR1 MGHDK and CDR2 SYGVNS.

The chain employs TRBV29-1 and TRBJ2-7, with TRBD1 as a possible D gene (6 bases). CDR3 length: 12 amino acids. Germline loops: CDR1 SQVTM, CDR2 ANQGSEA. V was pared by 6 bases and J by 10 bases, with 19 bases between. The CDR3 spells CSVPQTGRDQYF. The CDR3, as DNA: TGCAGCGTCCCTCAGACAGGCCGTGATCAGTACTTC.

The CDR3 reads CASSFYSNEKLFF. In DNA, the CDR3 is TGTGCCAGCAGCTTCTACAGTAATGAAAAACTGTTTTTT. The chain is built from TRBV7-6 and TRBJ1-4; D is unclear. CDR1 is SGHVS, CDR2 FNYEAQ, per germline. The germline V and J ends were trimmed by 3 bases and 4 bases, with 6 bases remaining between them. The CDR3 has 13 amino acids.

This clone was seen just once. The chain combines TRBV30 with TRBJ1-5; D call uncertain. Germline CDR1 and CDR2: GTSNPN and SVGIG (reference sequence). V was cut by 1 base and J by 7 bases, with 11 bases left in between. There are 13 residues in the CDR3. In DNA form, the CDR3 reads TGTGCCTGGAGTGCCCTTAGAAACCAGCCCCAGCATTTT. Its protein product is CAWSALRNQPQHF.

The rearrangement uses TRBV27 and TRBJ1-1; a possible D gene is TRBD1 (5 bases). This CDR3 spans 13 amino acids. The germline V and J ends were trimmed by 7 bases and 5 bases, with 14 bases remaining between them. Germline values: CDR1 MNHEY, CDR2 SMNVEV (reference sequence). The CDR3 is CASIGGGRTEAFF. The CDR3 DNA is TGTGCCAGCATTGGGGGAGGAAGAACTGAAGCTTTCTTT.

This clone was recorded a few times. The V and J genes are TRBV5-6 and TRBJ2-1; 8 bases line up with TRBD1. J lost 2 bases, V lost 0 bases, and 13 bases had no gene match. Germline loops: CDR1 SGHDT, CDR2 YYEEEE. The CDR3 runs 19 residues. Written as DNA, the CDR3 is TGTGCCAGCAGCTTGGCCGCCGGGACAGGAGTCAGCACCTACAATGAGCAGTTCTTC. It translates to CASSLAAGTGVSTYNEQFF.

The rearrangement uses TRBV6-6 and TRBJ2-1; 10 nucleotides line up with TRBD2. J gave up 7 bases and V 6 bases, and 6 bases lay outside the gene matches. Per the germline V gene, CDR1 is MNHNY and CDR2 is SVGAGI (reference sequence). The CDR3 runs 14 residues. Here the CDR3 reads CASRTSGTRNEQFF. The CDR3 DNA reads as TGTGCCAGCAGAACTAGCGGGACTCGGAATGAGCAGTTCTTC.

This sequence joins TRBV10-3 and TRBJ2-5, with 10 bases that match TRBD2. The CDR3 spans 15 residues. Germline lookup yields CDR1 ENHRY and CDR2 SYGVKD. Trimming removed 1 base from V and 4 bases from J; junction bases left unmatched: 3. CDR3 nucleotides: TGTGCCATCAGTGAGTTCTTAGCGGGAGGAGAGACCCAGTACTTC. It translates to CAISEFLAGGETQYF.

The chain combines TRBV2 with TRBJ2-2; D unclear. Germline V gives CDR1 SNHLY, CDR2 FYNNEI. CDR3 length: 13 residues. Trimming left V 8 bases short and J 6 bases short, with 13 bases between. The CDR3 region is CASSPSFAGELFF. As DNA, the CDR3 is TGTGCCAGCTCCCCCAGTTTCGCCGGGGAGCTGTTTTTT.

V usage is TRBV12-5 and J usage is TRBJ2-4, with D tentatively TRBD1 (6 bases). V lost 4 bases and J lost 1, with 14 bases in between. The CDR3 extends over 16 amino acids. CDR1 and CDR2 (germline): LGHNT, FRNRAP. For the CDR3, the DNA is TGTGCTAGTGGTTCAGCAGGGGTTCGGGCCAAAAACATTCAGTACTTC. Translation: CASGSAGVRAKNIQYF.

The rearrangement links TRBV7-2 to TRBJ2-5; TRBD1 agrees at 7 bases. In germline, CDR1 is SGHTA, CDR2 FQGNSA. This CDR3 comprises 14 residues. Trimming removed 4 bases from V and 6 bases from J; junction bases left unmatched: 8. This chain's CDR3 is CASSYRRQGQTQYF. The CDR3 coding sequence is TGTGCCAGCAGCTATCGAAGACAGGGTCAGACCCAGTACTTC.

The rearrangement joins TRBV14 to TRBJ2-7; D gene unclear. Per the germline V gene, CDR1 is SGHDN and CDR2 is FVKESK. Trimming shortened V by 5 bases and J by 6 bases, and 14 bases separated the two germline ends. The CDR3 length is 13 residues. The CDR3: CASSTIGRVEQYF. CDR3 DNA: TGTGCCAGCAGCACCATAGGACGGGTCGAGCAGTACTTC.

The V and J genes are TRBV7-9 and TRBJ2-7; TRBD2 matches at 8 bases. Germline CDR1 is SEHNR and CDR2 is FQNEAQ (reference sequence). V lost 3 bases, J lost 7 bases, and 8 bases stayed unmatched. The CDR3 has 14 amino acids. The CDR3 DNA follows: TGTGCCAGCAGCTTCCCGGGAGGGCTTGGGGAGCAGTACTTC. The encoded protein is CASSFPGGLGEQYF.

V gene TRBV2 combines with J gene TRBJ1-5; 8 nucleotides match TRBD1. V gave up 6 bases and J gave up 5 bases; unmatched junction bases: 3. The CDR3 spans 13 residues. Germline CDR1 is SNHLY and CDR2 is FYNNEI. CDR3 coding DNA: TGTGCCAGCAGGGGACAGGTCTATCAGCCCCAGCATTTT. Translated: CASRGQVYQPQHF.

CDR3 protein: CSVERGLDLAKNIQYF. In DNA form, the CDR3 reads TGCAGCGTTGAAAGGGGCCTCGATCTAGCCAAAAACATTCAGTACTTC. The V and J genes are TRBV29-1 and TRBJ2-4; a possible D gene is TRBD1 (5 bases). This CDR3 has 16 amino acids. Deletions cut 2 bases from V and 0 bases from J, with 14 bases between. Germline V gives CDR1 SQVTM, CDR2 ANQGSEA.

This clone has just a few counts. The V and J genes are TRBV4-2 and TRBJ1-5; D unresolved. V lost 0 bases and J 0 bases, leaving 6 bases between the germline ends. CDR3 size: 15 residues. Looked up from germline, CDR1 is LGHNA and CDR2 is YNFKEQ. The CDR3 sequence is CASSQDAYSNQPQHF. The DNA of the CDR3 is TGTGCCAGCAGCCAAGACGCTTATAGCAATCAGCCCCAGCATTTT.

This sequence joins TRBV2 and TRBJ1-1; 7 bases line up with TRBD1. The length of the CDR3 is 13 residues. The J segment lost 4 bases and the V segment lost 4 bases, leaving 3 bases of the junction unmatched. Germline V lookup: CDR1 SNHLY, CDR2 FYNNEI. This CDR3 is CASSGQGGTEAFF. DNA for the CDR3: TGTGCCAGCAGTGGACAGGGCGGCACTGAAGCTTTCTTT.

The rearrangement links TRBV20-1 to TRBJ2-5, with D tentatively TRBD1 or TRBD2 (5 bases each). CDR3 length equals 11 residues. Looked up from germline, CDR1 is DFQATT and CDR2 is SNEGSKA (reference sequence). With 5 bases removed from V and 5 bases from J, the gap between germline ends came to 9 bases. Written as DNA, the CDR3 is TGCAGTGCTCCCTGGGGGGAGACCCAGTACTTC. The encoded protein is CSAPWGETQYF.

The V and J genes are TRBV11-3 and TRBJ1-1, with D tentatively TRBD1 (5 bases). Looked up from germline, CDR1 is SGHNT and CDR2 is YENEEA. Trimming took 5 bases from V and 0 from J, leaving 7 bases between them. There are 13 residues in the CDR3. Here the CDR3 reads CASSPTVNTEAFF. DNA of the CDR3: TGTGCCAGCAGCCCGACAGTGAACACTGAAGCTTTCTTT.